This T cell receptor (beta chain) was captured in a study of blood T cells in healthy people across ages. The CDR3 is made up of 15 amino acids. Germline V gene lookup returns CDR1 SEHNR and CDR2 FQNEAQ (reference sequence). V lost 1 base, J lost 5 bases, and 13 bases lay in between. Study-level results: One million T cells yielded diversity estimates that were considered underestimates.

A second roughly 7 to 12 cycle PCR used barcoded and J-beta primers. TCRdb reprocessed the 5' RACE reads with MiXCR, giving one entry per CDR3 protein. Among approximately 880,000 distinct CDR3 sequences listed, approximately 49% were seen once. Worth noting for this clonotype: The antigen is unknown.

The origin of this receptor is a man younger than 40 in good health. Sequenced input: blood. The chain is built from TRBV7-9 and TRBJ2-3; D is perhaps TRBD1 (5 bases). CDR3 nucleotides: TGTGCCAGCAGCTTAGTGCGACAGATGGGAGATACGCAGTATTTT. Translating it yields CASSLVRQMGDTQYF.